The clone carrying this T cell receptor (beta chain) occurred once. The sample belongs to a study of blood T cell repertoires in COVID-19. This CDR3 spans 14 amino acids. The V end was cut by 6 bases, the J end by 0 bases, with 14 bases between. Per germline, CDR1 SQVTM and CDR2 ANQGSEA. The table came from immunoSEQ multiplex PCR; TCRdb's copy has only in-frame clones and leaves some out. The table includes over 200,000 clones, 70% to 85% detected once. The J gene is TRBJ1-1, the V gene TRBV29-1; D is unclear. Sequencing was performed on peripheral blood. The receptor comes from a man aged 40-50 years who had recovered from COVID-19. In DNA, the CDR3 is TGCAGCGTCCCGACGAGAGGGTTGAACACTGAAGCTTTCTTT. The encoded protein is CSVPTRGLNTEAFF. Full variable domain (outside the CDR3, taken from reference TRBV29-1 and TRBJ1-1): SAVISQKPSRDICQRGTSLTIQCQVDSQVTMMFWYRQQPGQSLTLIATANQGSEATYESGFVIDKFPISRPNLTFSTLTVSNMSPEDSSIYLCSVPTRGLNTEAFFGQGTRLTVV.